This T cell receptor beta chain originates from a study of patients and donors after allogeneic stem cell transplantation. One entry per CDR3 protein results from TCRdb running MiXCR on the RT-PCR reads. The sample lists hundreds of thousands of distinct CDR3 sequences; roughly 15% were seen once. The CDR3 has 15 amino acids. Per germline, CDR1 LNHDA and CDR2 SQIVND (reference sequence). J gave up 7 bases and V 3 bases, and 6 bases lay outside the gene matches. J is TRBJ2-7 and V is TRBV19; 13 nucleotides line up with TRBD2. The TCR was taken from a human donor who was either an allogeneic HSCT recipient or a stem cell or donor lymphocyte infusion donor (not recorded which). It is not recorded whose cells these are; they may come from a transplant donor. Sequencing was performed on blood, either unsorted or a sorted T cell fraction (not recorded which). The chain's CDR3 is CASSIRTSGSGEQYF. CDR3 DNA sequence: TGTGCCAGTAGTATTCGGACTAGCGGGAGCGGGGAGCAGTACTTC.